Below, 28 T cell receptor beta chains from the same sample are listed, as sequenced in a study of cytomegalovirus exposure and HLA in healthy donors. Primers for the PCR totalled 60 Vbeta and 13 Jbeta. Generated by immunoSEQ multiplex PCR, the TCRdb table keeps only in-frame clones and is missing some. Among about 130,000 clones, more than 75% were seen once, and the ten largest hold approximately 1.1%. The sequenced sample was PBMCs. The receptors originated from a male donor in good health and CMV-seronegative.

The V call is TRBV6-6, the J call TRBJ1-3, with 9 nucleotides matching TRBD1. The V gene end was trimmed by 2 bases and the J gene end by 7 bases; junction bases not matched to a gene: 3. CDR3 length: 14 residues. Germline lookup yields CDR1 MNHNY and CDR2 SVGAGI (reference sequence). The CDR3 sequence: CASSYGTGSNTIYF. The CDR3 DNA sequence: TGTGCCAGCAGTTACGGGACAGGGAGTAACACCATATATTTT.

V is TRBV5-1 and J is TRBJ1-3; the match to TRBD1 covers 7 bases. The CDR3 has 15 amino acids. V lost 2 bases and J lost 0; bases outside the gene matches: 2. Germline CDR1 and CDR2: SGHRS and YFSETQ. As DNA, the CDR3 is TGCGCCAGCAGCTTCTCAGGGGGCTCTGGAAACACCATATATTTT. Encoded protein: CASSFSGGSGNTIYF.

The chain links TRBV7-9 to TRBJ1-4, with D maybe TRBD1 (5 bases). Germline values: CDR1 SEHNR, CDR2 FQNEAQ (reference sequence). This CDR3 region has 16 residues. Trimming took off 5 bases at V and 3 bases at J, with 16 bases between the two ends. CDR3 bases: TGTGCCAGCAGCCCCCTGGCAGGGTACGCTAATGAAAAACTGTTTTTT. It is translated as CASSPLAGYANEKLFF.

V is TRBV5-1 and J is TRBJ2-5; 7 positions agree with TRBD1. The V segment lost 6 bases and the J segment 4 bases; nucleotides outside the gene matches: 6. The CDR3 has 13 amino acids. Germline values: CDR1 SGHRS, CDR2 YFSETQ. The CDR3 nucleotides are TGCGCCAGCACTACCGGGACAGTAGAGACCCAGTACTTC. This encodes CASTTGTVETQYF.

The chain carries TRBV30 and TRBJ1-4, with D maybe TRBD1 (6 bases). Germline V gene lookup returns CDR1 GTSNPN and CDR2 SVGIG (reference sequence). The CDR3 spans 15 residues. Trimming took off 3 bases at V and 8 bases at J, with 19 bases between the two ends. DNA for the CDR3: TGTGCCTGGAGCAATCCCACAGGGAATGGGGAAAAACTGTTTTTT. Protein product: CAWSNPTGNGEKLFF.

In its sample, this clone was seen once. V usage is TRBV5-1 and J usage is TRBJ1-1; perhaps TRBD1 as D (6 bases). The V gene's germline CDR1 is SGHRS and CDR2 YFSETQ. V was shortened by 4 bases and J by 1 base, with 11 bases between the two germline ends. The CDR3 consists of 14 residues. CDR3 amino acids: CASSNGQWNTEAFF. CDR3 nucleotide sequence: TGCGCCAGCAGCAACGGACAGTGGAACACTGAAGCTTTCTTT.

This clone was seen only once. This rearrangement joins TRBV19 to TRBJ1-3; 12 bases are a match to TRBD1. From germline, CDR1 is LNHDA and CDR2 SQIVND (reference sequence). V shed 7 bases, J shed 8 bases, and the junction held 6 bases outside the gene matches. This CDR3 region has 14 residues. This CDR3 reads CASKPGQGAHTIYF. The CDR3 coding sequence is TGTGCCAGTAAACCGGGACAGGGGGCACACACCATATATTTT.

The chain carries TRBV7-2 and TRBJ2-7, with 8 bases aligning to TRBD2. The ends lost 6 bases at V and 7 bases at J; junction bases unmatched: 5. Germline V gene lookup returns CDR1 SGHTA and CDR2 FQGNSA. The CDR3 is 12 residues long. CDR3 DNA sequence: TGTGCCAGCAGTCAACTAGCGGCGGAGCAGTACTTC. Its protein is CASSQLAAEQYF.

The chain joins TRBV30 to TRBJ1-1, with unresolved D. The CDR3 covers 15 residues. The V end lost 2 bases, the J end lost 6 bases, and 19 bases lay between the germline ends. Per germline, CDR1 GTSNPN and CDR2 SVGIG (reference sequence). CDR3 region: CAWSLRVSPLAEAFF. Written as DNA, the CDR3 is TGTGCCTGGAGTCTAAGAGTTTCCCCCCTGGCTGAAGCTTTCTTT.

The CDR3 loop reads CASSWGGAGGSYGELFF. The CDR3 DNA follows: TGTGCCAGCAGCTGGGGGGGGGCAGGGGGCTCGTACGGGGAGCTGTTTTTT. The chain uses TRBV7-8 and TRBJ2-2, with a weak D call TRBD1 (8 bases). V lost 4 bases and J lost 7, with 22 bases in between. The CDR3 length is 17 residues. CDR1 is SGHVS and CDR2 is FQNEAQ in the germline V gene.

The CDR3: CAWRGQGISEQYF. The CDR3 bases are TGTGCCTGGAGGGGGCAGGGGATCTCCGAGCAGTACTTC. V usage is TRBV30 and J usage is TRBJ2-7; perhaps TRBD1 as D (6 bases). V lost 3 bases and J lost 6, with 15 bases in between. Germline V gene sequence: CDR1 GTSNPN, CDR2 SVGIG (reference sequence). The CDR3 has 13 residues.

This clone was observed a few times. V gene TRBV6-1 combines with J gene TRBJ1-1; TRBD1 aligns across 12 bases. The V gene end was trimmed by 4 bases and the J gene end by 2 bases; junction bases not matched to a gene: 8. CDR1 and CDR2 from the germline V gene are MNHNS and SASEGT. The CDR3 is made up of 17 amino acids. CDR3 DNA sequence: TGTGCCAGCAGTGGATCCGGGACAGGGGGCTTCAACACTGAAGCTTTCTTT. It translates to CASSGSGTGGFNTEAFF.

As for this clone: Other nucleotide sequences from this sample produce the same CDR3. The chain has TRBV6-5 and TRBJ1-6; TRBD1 agrees at 7 bases. The CDR3 is 16 residues long. Germline CDR1 and CDR2: MNHEY and SVGAGI. V shed 2 bases and J 0 bases; nucleotides not matched to a gene: 1. The CDR3 loop reads CASSYRDSSYNSPLHF. CDR3 coding DNA: TGTGCCAGCAGTTACCGGGACAGCTCCTATAATTCACCCCTCCACTTT.

The chain recombines TRBV29-1 with TRBJ1-1, with unresolved D. The CDR3 extends over 14 amino acids. Per germline, CDR1 SQVTM and CDR2 ANQGSEA. Trimming took 4 bases from V and 0 from J, leaving 12 bases between them. This CDR3 is CSVVIRGMNTEAFF. Written as DNA, the CDR3 is TGCAGCGTTGTGATTAGAGGGATGAACACTGAAGCTTTCTTT. The whole variable domain, filled in from reference TRBV29-1 and TRBJ1-1, reads SAVISQKPSRDICQRGTSLTIQCQVDSQVTMMFWYRQQPGQSLTLIATANQGSEATYESGFVIDKFPISRPNLTFSTLTVSNMSPEDSSIYLCSVVIRGMNTEAFFGQGTRLTVV.

This clone was counted once. The junction departs from the called germline gene at one end, perhaps through a read error. The rearrangement links TRBV25-1 to TRBJ2-2, with D uncertain. This CDR3 contains 9 residues. The germline CDR1 and CDR2 sequences are MGHDK and SYGVNS. This CDR3 reads CQNTGELFF. The CDR3, as DNA: TGCCAGAACACCGGGGAGCTGTTTTTT.

This rearrangement joins TRBV7-9 to TRBJ2-4; 14 bases map to TRBD2. CDR1 SEHNR and CDR2 FQNEAQ come from the germline V gene (reference sequence). This CDR3 is 19 amino acids long. J lost 0 bases, V lost 4 bases, and 8 bases had no gene match. The DNA for the CDR3 is TGTGCCAGCAGCTCTCCGGGACTAGCGGGGGCCTCAGCCAAAAACATTCAGTACTTC. Translation gives CASSSPGLAGASAKNIQYF.

The rearrangement uses TRBV10-1 and TRBJ1-2, with TRBD1 matching over 9 bases. The V gene end was trimmed by 3 bases and the J gene end by 2 bases; junction bases not matched to a gene: 1. Germline V CDR1 and CDR2: WNHNN, SYGVQD (reference sequence). The CDR3 runs 14 residues. CDR3 sequence: CASSEGTGNYGYTF. The CDR3 coding sequence is TGCGCCAGCAGTGAAGGGACAGGGAACTATGGCTACACCTTC.

The chain joins TRBV18 to TRBJ1-2, with a weak D call TRBD1 (5 bases). CDR1 is KGHSH and CDR2 is LQKENI in the germline V gene. The CDR3 contains 12 residues. Trimming stripped 3 bases from V and 6 bases from J, with 8 bases between. The CDR3 sequence is CASSPTADGYTF. CDR3 DNA: TGTGCCAGCTCACCGACAGCAGATGGCTACACCTTC.

This clone has a handful of counts. The CDR3 DNA follows: TGTGCCAGTAGTAGGGACAGGATGAACACTGAAGCTTTCTTT. This sequence encodes CASSRDRMNTEAFF. This chain uses TRBV19 with TRBJ1-1; 8 nucleotides match TRBD1. Looked up from germline, CDR1 is LNHDA and CDR2 is SQIVND (reference sequence). This CDR3 has 14 amino acids. The V and J ends lost 4 bases and 0 bases, in that order; junction bases with no gene match: 1. Variable domain in full (rest from reference TRBV19 and TRBJ1-1): DGGITQSPKYLFRKEGQNVTLSCEQNLNHDAMYWYRQDPGQGLRLIYYSQIVNDFQKGDIAEGYSVSREKKESFPLTVTSAQKNPTAFYLCASSRDRMNTEAFFGQGTRLTVV.

Here the CDR3 reads CASSESVQGFYGYTF. The CDR3 DNA follows: TGTGCCAGCAGTGAATCAGTACAGGGTTTCTATGGCTACACCTTC. The rearrangement joins TRBV6-1 to TRBJ1-2, with D possibly matching TRBD1 (6 bases). V was shortened by 2 bases and J by 4 bases, with 14 bases between the two germline ends. Per the germline V gene, CDR1 is MNHNS and CDR2 is SASEGT. The CDR3 runs 15 residues.

The genes are TRBV11-3 and TRBJ1-6; D is perhaps TRBD1 (6 bases). The V end was cut by 1 base, the J end by 9 bases, with 10 bases between. This CDR3 is built from 14 residues. The germline V gene has CDR1 SGHNT and CDR2 YENEEA. DNA for the CDR3: TGTGCCAGCAGCTTAGTCGGGGGGCCTTCACCCCTCCACTTT. Residues: CASSLVGGPSPLHF.

This sequence joins TRBV6-5 and TRBJ2-7; weak D call: TRBD2 (6 bases). V lost 6 bases and J lost 5, with 17 bases in between. The germline V gene has CDR1 MNHEY and CDR2 SVGAGI. CDR3 length: 14 amino acids. CDR3 residues: CASSRVGGVHEQYF. The CDR3 bases are TGTGCCAGCAGCCGTGTTGGCGGGGTCCACGAGCAGTACTTC.

This sequence joins TRBV4-3 and TRBJ1-1; unclear D gene. There are 14 residues in the CDR3. Germline assignment: CDR1 LGHNA and CDR2 YSLEER. V shed 0 bases and J shed 5 bases, with 10 bases lying between them. The CDR3 region is CASSQERRWTEAFF. The CDR3 DNA follows: TGCGCCAGCAGCCAAGAAAGGAGGTGGACTGAAGCTTTCTTT.

The genes are TRBV5-1 and TRBJ1-5, with D hard to call. In germline, CDR1 is SGHRS, CDR2 YFSETQ. The ends were cut back, 9 bases at V and 6 bases at J, with 19 bases in the middle. This CDR3 has 14 residues. CDR3 in amino acids: CATKREKGGQPQHF. CDR3 DNA: TGCGCCACCAAGAGGGAAAAAGGAGGTCAGCCCCAGCATTTT.

The rearrangement links TRBV5-1 to TRBJ2-3; 12 positions match TRBD2. The CDR3 length is 16 residues. Trimming took 1 base from V and 5 from J; bases not matched to a gene: 5. CDR1 is SGHRS and CDR2 is YFSETQ in the germline V gene. The CDR3 sequence: CASSLSGLAGRDTQYF. The DNA of the CDR3 is TGCGCCAGCAGCTTGTCCGGACTAGCGGGGAGAGATACGCAGTATTTT.

The chain is built from TRBV19 and TRBJ2-5, with D possibly matching TRBD1 (5 bases). Per germline, CDR1 LNHDA and CDR2 SQIVND (reference sequence). V lost 4 bases to trimming and J lost 1 base, with 7 bases between them. The CDR3 is 13 amino acids. CDR3 nucleotides: TGTGCCAGTAGTACCAGGGCCCAAGAGACCCAGTACTTC. Protein sequence: CASSTRAQETQYF. Combining the CDR3 with reference TRBV19 and TRBJ2-5 gives the whole variable domain DGGITQSPKYLFRKEGQNVTLSCEQNLNHDAMYWYRQDPGQGLRLIYYSQIVNDFQKGDIAEGYSVSREKKESFPLTVTSAQKNPTAFYLCASSTRAQETQYFGPGTRLLVL.

This chain connects TRBV10-3 to TRBJ2-1; 14 bases are shared with TRBD2. There are 17 residues in the CDR3. The germline gives CDR1 ENHRY, CDR2 SYGVKD. Germline trimming cut 5 bases from V and 4 bases from J; bases unmatched to any gene: 7. CDR3 residues: CAISNGTSGGRYNEQFF. The CDR3 DNA follows: TGTGCCATCAGTAACGGGACTAGCGGGGGCCGTTACAATGAGCAGTTCTTC.

This chain connects TRBV25-1 to TRBJ2-1; possibly TRBD1 for D (6 bases). The V end lost 5 bases, the J end lost 7 bases, and 9 bases lay between the germline ends. Germline V CDR1 and CDR2: MGHDK, SYGVNS. The CDR3 consists of 12 residues. The CDR3 DNA reads as TGTGCCAGCAGTTTTAGGGGGAATGAGCAGTTCTTC. Residues: CASSFRGNEQFF.